This T cell receptor (beta chain) was captured by sequencing in a study of control samples from healthy donors and cancer patients. CDR1 and CDR2 from the germline V gene are MNHEY and SMNVEV (reference sequence). Losses at the gene ends were 7 bases for V and 1 base for J; bases not matched to a gene: 10. The CDR3 sequence is 17 residues long. Assay: immunoSEQ multiplex PCR; the TCRdb copy retains only in-frame clones and omits some. The data show tens of thousands of clones, roughly 93% seen once. The clonotype was recovered from a young woman in good health. The rearrangement links TRBV27 to TRBJ1-3; 10 bases agree with TRBD1. Sequenced sample: blood. Written as DNA, the CDR3 is TGTGCCAGCAAAATCGGGACAGGGGATCCGTCTGGAAACACCATATATTTT. It yields the protein CASKIGTGDPSGNTIYF.